This T cell receptor (beta chain) was sequenced for a study of blood T cell repertoires in COVID-19. Background on the study: Researchers got acute and convalescent COVID-19 samples from the United States, Italy and Spain.

Using immunoSEQ multiplex PCR, the repertoire was profiled, and TCRdb retains in-frame clones only, with some absent. The sample consists of a few hundred thousand clones, 80% to 90% of them appearing once. Participant ages covered about 18 to 90 years across 25 or so US areas. The recovered donors of Cohort 3 showed two negative PCRs, clearance, or symptom resolution. Sequenced material: PBMCs or T cells enriched from blood (not recorded which). The receptor's source is a young man who had recovered from COVID-19.

The CDR3 bases are TGCGCCAGCAGCTTGGATCCAACAAACACCGGGGAGCTGTTTTTT. Its translation is CASSLDPTNTGELFF. This chain uses TRBV5-1 with TRBJ2-2; D is unresolved. The germline CDR1 and CDR2 sequences are SGHRS and YFSETQ. CDR3 length: 15 residues. Trimming stripped 0 bases from V and 2 bases from J, with 8 bases between.